This TCR beta chain is drawn from a study of blood T cell repertoires in COVID-19. Study overall: The analysed material was cDNA or gDNA that came from T cells, B-cell-depleted T cells, or PBMCs.

Per the authors' pipeline: Reference gene primer amplification gave nucleated cell count estimates. Sequencing was performed with immunoSEQ multiplex PCR; in TCRdb, only in-frame clones are kept and a portion is missing. The V and J calls and clone size come from that table; D and trimming were worked out from the DNA. The sample lists some 150,000 clones, about nine tenths occurring once. The origin of this receptor is a woman aged 55-69 years who had recovered from COVID-19. Sequenced material: peripheral blood.

The CDR3 coding sequence is TGTGCCAGCAGTTTACCCCCTCGTTTACAGGGGGCAGGCTATGGCTACACCTTC. Translated, it gives CASSLPPRLQGAGYGYTF. The rearrangement uses TRBV28 and TRBJ1-2, with 9 bases aligning to TRBD1. The germline V gene has CDR1 MDHEN and CDR2 SYDVKM. V gave up 2 bases and J gave up 4 bases; unmatched junction bases: 14. This CDR3 is built from 18 residues.